The clone carrying this T cell receptor (beta chain) was seen ten or more times. Antigen unknown. This sample is drawn from a study of response to subunit inactivated influenza vaccine. This CDR3 spans 13 amino acids. The V end lost 2 bases, the J end lost 4 bases, and 9 bases lay between the germline ends. Germline-derived CDR1 and CDR2 are SGHRS and YFSETQ. From the RT-PCR reads, TCRdb called clonotypes with MiXCR, one entry per CDR3 protein. The sample contains approximately 500,000 distinct CDR3 sequences, roughly 13% of which appear only once. Study-level findings and limits: The authors suggested that every seasonal influenza vaccination recruits few new T cells.

The sequence came from a man in his fifties who received an inactivated influenza vaccine. Material: PBMCs from blood, obtained 45 days after vaccination. The rearrangement joins TRBV5-1 to TRBJ2-5; D possibly corresponds to TRBD2 (5 bases). CDR3: CASSLNSGETQYF. In DNA form, the CDR3 reads TGCGCCAGCAGCTTAAACAGCGGAGAGACCCAGTACTTC.